A selection of T cell receptor beta chains follows, all from one sample in a study of blood T cell repertoires in COVID-19. Method: immunoSEQ multiplex PCR; TCRdb's copy keeps in-frame clones and lacks some. This repertoire shows around 450,000 clones, 80% to 90% found once; its top ten account for approximately 4.3%. Sample: peripheral blood. These receptor sequences come from a woman aged 25 to 39 with acute or convalescent COVID-19. Each CDR3 is given with its conserved first and last residue. D genes are given only for firm matches. Size tells how often a clone was seen (once, few, many) or the class of an expanded clone, and some rows leave it out.

clone_size | j_call | d_call | v_call | cdr3_aa | cdr3_nt
- | TRBJ1-4 | - | TRBV14 | CASSRFGQRTTNEKLFF | TGTGCCAGCAGCCGTTTCGGACAGAGGACAACTAATGAAAAACTGTTTTTT
- | TRBJ2-3 | TRBD2 | TRBV9 | CASSVGLAVTDTQYF | TGTGCCAGCAGCGTCGGACTAGCGGTCACAGATACGCAGTATTTT
- | TRBJ1-2 | - | TRBV6-5 | CASSYSDWGDIDGYTF | TGTGCCAGCAGTTACTCGGATTGGGGGGATATCGATGGCTACACCTTC
- | TRBJ2-1 | - | TRBV7-8 | CASNPIRGIVTYNEQFF | TGTGCCAGCAACCCCATCCGGGGGATTGTAACCTACAATGAGCAGTTCTTC
- | TRBJ1-2 | - | TRBV25-1 | CASSEVGRTNGYTF | TGTGCCAGCAGTGAGGTTGGGCGGACAAATGGCTACACCTTC
- | TRBJ2-1 | - | TRBV29-1 | CSVAKQDVYNEQFF | TGCAGCGTGGCTAAGCAGGATGTCTACAATGAGCAGTTCTTC
- | TRBJ1-6 | - | TRBV7-2 | CASSFNRGLSYNSPLHF | TGTGCCAGCAGCTTCAATAGGGGTCTCTCCTATAATTCACCCCTCCACTTT
- | TRBJ2-5 | - | TRBV18 | CASSPQTPPAGTQYF | TGTGCCAGCTCACCACAGACTCCCCCTGCGGGGACCCAGTACTTC
- | TRBJ2-1 | - | TRBV3-1/TRBV3-2 | CASSSRWNEQFF | TGTGCCAGCAGCTCCCGGTGGAATGAGCAGTTCTTC
many | TRBJ2-1 | - | TRBV7-8 | CASSREGGGYNEQFF | TGTGCCAGCAGCCGCGAGGGGGGGGGATACAATGAGCAGTTCTTC
- | TRBJ1-4 | - | TRBV19 | CASTGAPNEKLFF | TGTGCCAGTACAGGGGCCCCGAATGAAAAACTGTTTTTT
- | TRBJ2-6 | - | TRBV29-1 | CSVLNRDTSSGANVLTF | TGCAGCGTTTTAAACCGGGACACCTCCTCTGGGGCCAACGTCCTGACTTTC
- | TRBJ1-5 | - | TRBV27 | CASRAGGSQPQHF | TGTGCCAGCAGGGCGGGCGGGAGTCAGCCCCAGCATTTT
- | TRBJ2-7 | - | TRBV6-5 | CASRTGTGEQYF | TGTGCCAGCAGGACAGGGACTGGCGAGCAGTACTTC
- | TRBJ2-1 | TRBD2 | TRBV7-3 | CASSSSGTSGHNEQFF | TGTGCCAGCAGCTCTTCCGGGACTAGCGGCCACAATGAGCAGTTCTTC
- | TRBJ2-7 | TRBD1 | TRBV28 | CASTMGTGLNEQYF | TGTGCCAGCACCATGGGGACAGGTCTCAACGAGCAGTACTTC
- | TRBJ2-5 | - | TRBV2 | CASSAYYWDSSAPQETQYF | TGTGCCAGCAGTGCCTACTACTGGGACTCCTCAGCGCCCCAAGAGACCCAGTACTTC